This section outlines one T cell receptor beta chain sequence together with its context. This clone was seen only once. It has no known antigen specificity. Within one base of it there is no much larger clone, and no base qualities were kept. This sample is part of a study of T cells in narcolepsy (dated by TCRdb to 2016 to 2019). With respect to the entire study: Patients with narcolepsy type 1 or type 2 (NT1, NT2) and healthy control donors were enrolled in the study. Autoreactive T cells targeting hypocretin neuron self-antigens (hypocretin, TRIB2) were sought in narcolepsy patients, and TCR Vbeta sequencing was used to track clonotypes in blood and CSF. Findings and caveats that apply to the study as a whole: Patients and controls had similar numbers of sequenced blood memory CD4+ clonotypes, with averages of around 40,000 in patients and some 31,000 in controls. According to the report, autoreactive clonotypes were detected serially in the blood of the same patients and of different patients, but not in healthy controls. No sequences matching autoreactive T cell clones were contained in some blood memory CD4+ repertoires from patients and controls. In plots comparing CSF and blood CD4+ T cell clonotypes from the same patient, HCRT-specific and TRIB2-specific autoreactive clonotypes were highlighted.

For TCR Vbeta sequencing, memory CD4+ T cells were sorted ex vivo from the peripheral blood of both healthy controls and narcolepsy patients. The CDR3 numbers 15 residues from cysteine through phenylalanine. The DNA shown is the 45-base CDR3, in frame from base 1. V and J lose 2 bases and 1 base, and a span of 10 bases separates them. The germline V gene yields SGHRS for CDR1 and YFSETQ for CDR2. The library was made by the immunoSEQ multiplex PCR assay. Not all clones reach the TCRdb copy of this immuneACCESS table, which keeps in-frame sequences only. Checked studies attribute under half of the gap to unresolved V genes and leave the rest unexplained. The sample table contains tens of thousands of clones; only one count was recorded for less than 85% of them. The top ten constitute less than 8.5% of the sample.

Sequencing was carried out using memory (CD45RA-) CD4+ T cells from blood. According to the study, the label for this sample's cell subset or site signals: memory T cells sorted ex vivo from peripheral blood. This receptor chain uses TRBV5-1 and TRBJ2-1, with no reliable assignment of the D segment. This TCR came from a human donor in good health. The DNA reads TGCGCCAGCAGCTTAGAAGGCGAGTCCTACAATGAGCAGTTCTTC. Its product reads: CASSLEGESYNEQFF.